This T cell receptor (beta chain) was recovered during a study of control samples from healthy donors and cancer patients. The protocol was immunoSEQ multiplex PCR, while the TCRdb copy is restricted to in-frame clones and leaves out a portion. The data hold around 150,000 clones, with under 90% observed a single time. The V gene's germline CDR1 is MNHEY and CDR2 SMNVEV (reference sequence). The CDR3 runs to 14 residues. V shed 8 bases and J 3 bases; nucleotides not matched to a gene: 6. The chain couples TRBV27 to TRBJ2-2, with TRBD2 matching over 7 bases. Sequencing was done on a sample of blood. This TCR was sampled from a man younger than 40 in good health. For the CDR3, the DNA is TGTGCCAGCCTTATTGCGGGGGACACCGGGGAGCTGTTTTTT. It yields the protein CASLIAGDTGELFF.